The sequence of this T cell receptor (beta chain) was determined in a study of lymphopenia after photon versus proton radiotherapy. Points from the study as a whole: Oligoclonal CD8+ Temra expansion after nadir drove photon patients' diversity drop.

Trimming removed 0 bases at V and 2 bases at J, with 9 bases between. The CDR3 has 15 residues. Germline V gene lookup returns CDR1 SGDLS and CDR2 YYNGEE. As concerns this clone: The antigen is not known.

Libraries were prepared by immunoSEQ multiplex PCR; TCRdb keeps only in-frame clonotypes and omits some of them. The table lists 25,000 to 35,000 clones, 85% to 90% of them singletons. This receptor was obtained from a woman aged 55-75 years with cholangiocarcinoma. Some clones in this sample may be carry-over from other donors' samples. Material: peripheral blood, obtained from a patient treated with proton-based radiotherapy. V gene TRBV9 combines with J gene TRBJ1-3, with a possible D match to TRBD1 (5 bases). CDR3 bases: TGTGCCAGCAGCGTAGGTTTAGGGGCTGGAAACACCATATATTTT. The encoded protein is CASSVGLGAGNTIYF.